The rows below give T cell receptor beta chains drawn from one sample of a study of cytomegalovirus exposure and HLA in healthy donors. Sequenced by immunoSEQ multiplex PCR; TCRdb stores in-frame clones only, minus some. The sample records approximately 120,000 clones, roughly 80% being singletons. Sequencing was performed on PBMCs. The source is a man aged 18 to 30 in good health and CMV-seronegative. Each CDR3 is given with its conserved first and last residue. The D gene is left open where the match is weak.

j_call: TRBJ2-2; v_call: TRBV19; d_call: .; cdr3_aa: CASTKRGQELFF
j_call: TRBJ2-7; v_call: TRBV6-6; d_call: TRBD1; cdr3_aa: CASRPDRGHSYEQYF
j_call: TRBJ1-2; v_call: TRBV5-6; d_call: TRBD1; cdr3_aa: CASKSTGEDYGYTF
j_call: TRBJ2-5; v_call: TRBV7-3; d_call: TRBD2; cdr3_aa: CASSLISGLAGDQETQYF
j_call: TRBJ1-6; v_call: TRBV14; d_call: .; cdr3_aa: CASSYRQNSPLHF
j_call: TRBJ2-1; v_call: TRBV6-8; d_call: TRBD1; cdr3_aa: CASSWLEGQGRGGWGHSYNEQFF
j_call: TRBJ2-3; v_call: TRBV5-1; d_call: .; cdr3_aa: CASSLADREADTQYF
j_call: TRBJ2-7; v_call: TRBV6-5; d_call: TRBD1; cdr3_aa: CASSLGTGSSYEQYF
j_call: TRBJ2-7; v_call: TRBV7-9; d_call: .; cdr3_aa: CASSLQGQNEQYF
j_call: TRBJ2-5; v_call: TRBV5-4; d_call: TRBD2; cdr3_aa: CASSLSGGALETQYF
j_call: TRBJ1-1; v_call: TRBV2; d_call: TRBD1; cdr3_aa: CASRGVGQGAGDAFF
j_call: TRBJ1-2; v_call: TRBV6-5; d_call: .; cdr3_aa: CASRRENGYTF
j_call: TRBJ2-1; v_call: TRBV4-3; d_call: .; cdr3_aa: CASSQGPTGILNEQFF
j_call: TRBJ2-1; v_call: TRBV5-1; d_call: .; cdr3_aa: CASSSEWSYNEQFF
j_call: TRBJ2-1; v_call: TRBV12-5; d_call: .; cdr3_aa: CASGSFPTYNEQFF
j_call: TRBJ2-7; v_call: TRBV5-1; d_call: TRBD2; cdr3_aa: CASSPRAGTSGKSYEQYF
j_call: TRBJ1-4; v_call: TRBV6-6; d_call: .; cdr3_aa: CASSSGYEKLFF
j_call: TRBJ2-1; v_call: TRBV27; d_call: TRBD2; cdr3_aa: CASSPRWIAGLREQFF
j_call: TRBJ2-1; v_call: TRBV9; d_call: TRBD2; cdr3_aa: CASSQGGLAGYNEQFF
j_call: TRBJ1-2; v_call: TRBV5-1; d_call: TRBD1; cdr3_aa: CASRNPGQVFYGYTF
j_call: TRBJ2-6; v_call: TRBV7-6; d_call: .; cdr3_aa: CASSLGGAGANVLTF
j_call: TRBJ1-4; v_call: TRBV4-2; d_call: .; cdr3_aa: CASHPAGIGSNEKLFF